Each of the 8 T cell receptor beta chains below was sequenced from the same sample in a study of PD-1 blockade in classical Hodgkin lymphoma. TCRdb keeps only in-frame clones here, not all; method: immunoSEQ multiplex PCR. The sample lists fewer than 90,000 clones; around 90% were seen once. All the patients suffered relapse after autologous stem cell transplantation, and brentuximab vedotin exposure differed. Source: peripheral blood mononuclear cells (PBMCs), taken at baseline. These receptors all stem from a human donor with classical Hodgkin lymphoma.

The chain combines TRBV28 with TRBJ1-1; the D is unclear. Germline CDR1 reads MDHEN; CDR2 reads SYDVKM. Trimming stripped 7 bases from V and 0 bases from J, with 6 bases between. This CDR3 region has 12 residues. This CDR3 is CASTRVNTEAFF. CDR3 coding DNA: TGTGCCAGCACCCGGGTGAACACTGAAGCTTTCTTT.

The rearrangement uses TRBV7-2 and TRBJ2-1; unclear D gene. Germline CDR1 is SGHTA and CDR2 is FQGNSA. Between the trimmed V and J ends, which lost 5 bases and 0 bases, there was a span of 11 bases. The CDR3 has 15 residues. The CDR3 bases are TGTGCCAGCAGCATGGGCCTAAGCTCCTACAATGAGCAGTTCTTC. The encoded protein is CASSMGLSSYNEQFF.

This chain links TRBV2 with TRBJ2-2; 7 bases fit TRBD1. From germline, CDR1 is SNHLY and CDR2 FYNNEI. CDR3 length: 15 amino acids. Trimming cost V 5 bases and J 4 bases; bases outside gene matches: 7. The CDR3 loop reads CASSLDRWPTGELFF. DNA of the CDR3: TGTGCCAGCAGTTTGGACAGGTGGCCCACCGGGGAGCTGTTTTTT. Using reference TRBV2 and TRBJ2-2 for the parts outside the CDR3, the full variable domain is EPEVTQTPSHQVTQMGQEVILRCVPISNHLYFYWYRQILGQKVEFLVSFYNNEISEKSEIFDDQFSVERPDGSNFTLKIRSTKLEDSAMYFCASSLDRWPTGELFFGEGSRLTVL.

The rearrangement uses TRBV19 and TRBJ1-5, with no clear D. Germline V gives CDR1 LNHDA, CDR2 SQIVND (reference sequence). V was shortened by 7 bases and J by 5 bases, with 12 bases between the two germline ends. The CDR3 runs 13 residues. The CDR3 nucleotides read TGTGCCAGTATCCGGTGGAGGGATCAGCCCCAGCATTTT. Translating gives CASIRWRDQPQHF.

This chain uses TRBV29-1 with TRBJ1-2; tentatively, D is TRBD1 (6 bases). The germline V and J ends were trimmed by 4 bases and 6 bases, with 12 bases remaining between them. In germline, CDR1 is SQVTM, CDR2 ANQGSEA. This CDR3 is 12 amino acids long. The CDR3 coding sequence is TGCAGCGTTGCCGGACAGAGCCATGGCTACACCTTC. It translates to CSVAGQSHGYTF.

V gene TRBV6-1 combines with J gene TRBJ1-2, with D possibly being TRBD1 (6 bases). The CDR3 runs to 13 residues. V gave up 1 base and J gave up 7 bases, with 10 bases separating them. The V gene's germline CDR1 is MNHNS and CDR2 SASEGT. CDR3 nucleotide sequence: TGTGCCAGCAGTGAAGTGGCAGGGGCTGGCTACACCTTC. As protein: CASSEVAGAGYTF.

This rearrangement joins TRBV2 to TRBJ2-7; 8 nucleotides align to TRBD1. Germline values: CDR1 SNHLY, CDR2 FYNNEI. The V segment lost 6 bases and the J segment 0 bases; nucleotides outside the gene matches: 1. This CDR3 has 13 amino acids. The CDR3 spells CASRTGGSYEQYF. The CDR3 DNA reads as TGTGCCAGCAGAACAGGGGGCTCCTACGAGCAGTACTTC.

V gene TRBV13 combines with J gene TRBJ2-3; TRBD2 matches at 10 bases. V lost 5 bases and J lost 4; bases outside the gene matches: 9. Germline V gene sequence: CDR1 PRHDT, CDR2 FYEKMQ (reference sequence). The CDR3 totals 16 residues. This CDR3 reads CASSHKTSGRSDTQYF. CDR3 coding DNA: TGTGCCAGCAGCCACAAGACTAGCGGGCGCTCAGATACGCAGTATTTT.